This T cell receptor beta chain originates from a study of human T cells and chemical hapten exposure. Study-wide points: Among expanded TCRs, significantly more large CDR3 similarity clusters formed than among controls.

Time point of the sample: patch test 3, about 24 weeks after DPC sensitization. Treatment denoted: therapeutic diphenylcyclopropenone sensitization with weekly scalp DPC. Each patch-test visit's blood sample preceded patch application. Unfractionated whole blood yielded the extracted total RNA. Unique molecular identifiers were attached to individual cDNA molecules during library preparation. TCRdb fed the RACE reads into MiXCR, producing one record per CDR3 protein. Of around 130,000 distinct CDR3 sequences detected, about 10% appear once; the ten largest clones hold 2% to 2.5%. To note about this clonotype: What it recognizes is unknown.

This CDR3 comprises 13 residues. The V and J ends lost 2 bases and 5 bases respectively, with 13 bases between them. The germline V gene encodes CDR1 DFQATT and CDR2 SNEGSKA (reference sequence). This clonotype was sampled from a woman aged 45 to 65 with alopecia areata. Some clones in this sample may be carry-over from other donors' samples. Sequences were derived from whole blood, sampled in connection with sensitization to the hapten diphenylcyclopropenone (DPC). V gene TRBV20-1 combines with J gene TRBJ2-7; D gene unclear. The CDR3 spells CSARRAATDEQYF. CDR3 bases: TGCAGTGCTAGAAGGGCCGCTACCGACGAGCAGTACTTC.